Each of the 24 T cell receptor beta chains below was sequenced from the same sample in a study of cytomegalovirus exposure and HLA in healthy donors. Primers included in the PCR were 60 Vbeta and 13 Jbeta primers. Produced via immunoSEQ multiplex PCR; TCRdb's table is partial and in-frame only. The profile shows 100,000 to 150,000 clones, approximately 87% of them singletons. Material for sequencing was PBMCs. The receptors were gathered from a man aged 18 to 30 in good health and CMV-seropositive.

This rearrangement joins TRBV15 to TRBJ1-4; no definite D call. Germline V CDR1 and CDR2: LNHNV, YYDKDF (reference sequence). Trimming cost V 0 bases and J 4 bases, with 9 bases left between them. The CDR3 is 15 amino acids. The DNA of the CDR3 is TGTGCCACCAGCAGAGATCGGGAAATTAATGAAAAACTGTTTTTT. As protein: CATSRDREINEKLFF.

The V call is TRBV19, the J call TRBJ2-3; possible D gene TRBD1, 5 bases. Trimming stripped 5 bases from V and 6 bases from J, with 18 bases between. Germline V gives CDR1 LNHDA, CDR2 SQIVND (reference sequence). This CDR3 is 15 amino acids long. In nucleotides, the CDR3 is TGTGCCAGTAGTGCCGACACTGTAAAGGGGGATACGCAGTATTTT. Translation gives CASSADTVKGDTQYF.

For the CDR3, the DNA is TGTGCCAGCAGCTCGGGGGACGGCCGAGAAAAACTGTTTTTT. Its protein is CASSSGDGREKLFF. The chain uses TRBV7-6 and TRBJ1-4; perhaps TRBD1 as D (5 bases). Germline V gene data show CDR1 as SGHVS and CDR2 as FNYEAQ. Deletions cut 4 bases from V and 8 bases from J, with 14 bases between. The CDR3 has 14 amino acids.

This clone was seen only once. The rearrangement uses TRBV28 and TRBJ2-7; TRBD1 aligns across 10 bases. CDR1 MDHEN and CDR2 SYDVKM come from the germline V gene. V shed 6 bases and J 5 bases; nucleotides not matched to a gene: 4. This CDR3 region has 13 residues. CDR3 sequence (DNA): TGTGCCAGCAGAAGGACAGGGGGTCACGAGCAGTACTTC. Protein: CASRRTGGHEQYF.

This clone was recorded only once. V is TRBV2 and J is TRBJ2-1, with D uncertain. CDR3 length: 15 amino acids. The V gene lost 5 bases and the J gene lost 1 base, with 12 bases spanning the gap. Germline V CDR1 and CDR2: SNHLY, FYNNEI. Here the CDR3 reads CASSQLSSSYNEQFF. CDR3 coding DNA: TGTGCCAGCAGTCAGCTTAGCTCTTCCTACAATGAGCAGTTCTTC.

The chain employs TRBV28 and TRBJ1-2; D might be TRBD1 (6 bases). There are 13 residues in the CDR3. Germline V gives CDR1 MDHEN, CDR2 SYDVKM. The V gene lost 6 bases and the J gene lost 6 bases, with 14 bases spanning the gap. Here the CDR3 DNA reads TGTGCCAGCAGGCCAACAGGGCCCGATGGCTACACCTTC. Its protein product is CASRPTGPDGYTF.

This clone occurred a few times. The chain carries TRBV28 and TRBJ1-1; D remains ambiguous. The CDR3 runs to 13 residues. Trimming pared 6 bases from V and 4 bases from J, leaving 12 bases between. From germline, CDR1 is MDHEN and CDR2 SYDVKM. The CDR3 sequence: CASRLGLGTEAFF. The CDR3 DNA follows: TGTGCCAGCAGATTGGGCCTCGGCACTGAAGCTTTCTTT. Combining the CDR3 with reference TRBV28 and TRBJ1-1 gives the whole variable domain DVKVTQSSRYLVKRTGEKVFLECVQDMDHENMFWYRQDPGLGLRLIYFSYDVKMKEKGDIPEGYSVSREKKERFSLILESASTNQTSMYLCASRLGLGTEAFFGQGTRLTVV.

V gene TRBV5-1 combines with J gene TRBJ2-5, with 10 bases matching TRBD1. The DNA end is more similar to TRBJ2-7, so the J call may be wrong. The germline CDR1 and CDR2 sequences are SGHRS and YFSETQ. The CDR3 length is 15 residues. DNA for the CDR3: TGCGCCAGCAGCCGTTCCGGGACAGGGGACTACGAGCAGTACTTC. This translates into CASSRSGTGDYEQYF.

The rearrangement uses TRBV30 and TRBJ2-7; TRBD1 might be the D (6 bases). This CDR3 region has 17 residues. The germline gives CDR1 GTSNPN, CDR2 SVGIG (reference sequence). Trimming took off 4 bases at V and 2 bases at J, with 24 bases between the two ends. Written as DNA, the CDR3 is TGTGCCTGGACCCCTCCCCCCTACAGGGTGATTACCTACGAGCAGTACTTC. Translation: CAWTPPPYRVITYEQYF.

The chain has TRBV19 and TRBJ1-1; D is ambiguous. The germline CDR1 and CDR2 sequences are LNHDA and SQIVND (reference sequence). Trimming removed 4 bases from V and 7 bases from J, with 16 bases in between. CDR3 length equals 14 residues. The CDR3 sequence: CASSTWTIANEAFF. In DNA form, the CDR3 reads TGTGCCAGTAGTACCTGGACTATAGCGAATGAAGCTTTCTTT.

The chain is built from TRBV6-1 and TRBJ2-1; the D gene is possibly TRBD2 (7 bases). The V end lost 7 bases, the J end lost 3 bases, and 10 bases lay between the germline ends. There are 13 residues in the CDR3. The germline CDR1 and CDR2 sequences are MNHNS and SASEGT. The CDR3 sequence: CASKGGIYNEQFF. The CDR3 DNA reads as TGTGCCAGCAAGGGGGGGATCTACAATGAGCAGTTCTTC.

DNA of the CDR3: TGTGCCAGCAGCCTGTCGAGACAGGGCTATGGCTACACCTTC. Translation gives CASSLSRQGYGYTF. The rearrangement joins TRBV14 to TRBJ1-2, with 7 bases aligning to TRBD1. Germline V gives CDR1 SGHDN, CDR2 FVKESK. This CDR3 comprises 14 residues. The V gene end was trimmed by 4 bases and the J gene end by 4 bases; junction bases not matched to a gene: 6.

This chain links TRBV4-1 with TRBJ2-1; 11 bases line up with TRBD2. V lost 5 bases and J lost 4; bases outside the gene matches: 7. This CDR3 spans 16 amino acids. Germline V lookup: CDR1 MGHRA, CDR2 YSYEKL. The CDR3 spells CASSLPGTSGYNEQFF. In DNA form, the CDR3 reads TGCGCCAGCAGCTTACCCGGGACTAGCGGATACAATGAGCAGTTCTTC.

This clone was recorded once. This chain links TRBV7-6 with TRBJ2-7, with TRBD1 identical over 8 bases. The CDR3 sequence is 15 residues long. Germline-derived CDR1 and CDR2 are SGHVS and FNYEAQ. J lost 5 bases, V lost 1 base, and 7 bases had no gene match. The CDR3: CASSLVPGGIHEQYF. CDR3 nucleotides: TGTGCCAGCAGCTTAGTTCCAGGGGGCATACACGAGCAGTACTTC.

This chain uses TRBV6-5 with TRBJ1-1; D is undetermined. V lost 0 bases and J lost 0, with 8 bases in between. Germline-derived CDR1 and CDR2 are MNHEY and SVGAGI. The length of the CDR3 is 15 residues. CDR3 in amino acids: CASSYSGSMNTEAFF. Here the CDR3 DNA reads TGTGCCAGCAGTTACTCGGGCAGCATGAACACTGAAGCTTTCTTT.

The rearrangement joins TRBV7-8 to TRBJ2-6, with a possible D match to TRBD2 (6 bases). Trimming pared 1 base from V and 2 bases from J, leaving 12 bases between. There are 17 residues in the CDR3. The germline V gene encodes CDR1 SGHVS and CDR2 FQNEAQ. The CDR3 DNA is TGTGCCAGCAGCTTAGGGGCAGGGAGGACTGGGGCCAACGTCCTGACTTTC. This encodes CASSLGAGRTGANVLTF.

The chain employs TRBV19 and TRBJ1-2; D is perhaps TRBD1 (6 bases). This CDR3 comprises 13 residues. Trimming stripped 7 bases from V and 1 base from J, with 10 bases between. Per the germline V gene, CDR1 is LNHDA and CDR2 is SQIVND (reference sequence). This chain's CDR3 is CASTSDSNYGYTF. CDR3 in DNA: TGTGCCAGTACCTCGGACAGTAACTATGGCTACACCTTC.

The chain employs TRBV6-5 and TRBJ1-3; 7 bases align to TRBD1. J lost 0 bases, V lost 4 bases, and 6 bases had no gene match. This CDR3 comprises 16 residues. The germline gives CDR1 MNHEY, CDR2 SVGAGI. This CDR3 reads CASSSGQADSGNTIYF. For the CDR3, the DNA is TGTGCCAGCAGTTCCGGACAGGCAGACTCTGGAAACACCATATATTTT.

The V and J genes are TRBV21-1 and TRBJ2-1; the table gives TRBD1 as D, unverified against the DNA. TRBV21-1 is a pseudogene. CDR3 length: 18 amino acids. CDR3 region: CASSKKGPRAWKYNEQFF. The CDR3 DNA sequence: TGTGCCAGCAGCAAAAAGGGCCCCAGGGCTTGGAAGTACAATGAGCAGTTCTTC.

This chain uses TRBV5-8 with TRBJ2-7, with TRBD1 matching over 10 bases. CDR1 SGHTS and CDR2 YDEGEE come from the germline V gene. The CDR3 is 13 amino acids. The V segment lost 7 bases and the J segment 1 base; nucleotides outside the gene matches: 2. CDR3 bases: TGTGCCAGCGGGACAGGGGTGTCCTACGAGCAGTACTTC. Residues: CASGTGVSYEQYF.

This rearrangement joins TRBV27 to TRBJ1-1; 11 bases are a match to TRBD1. Germline V gene lookup returns CDR1 MNHEY and CDR2 SMNVEV (reference sequence). With V trimmed by 4 bases and J by 0 bases, 7 bases remained unmatched. This CDR3 region has 17 residues. The CDR3 here is CASSSGQGAVVNTEAFF. The CDR3 nucleotides read TGTGCCAGCAGTTCCGGACAGGGGGCCGTCGTGAACACTGAAGCTTTCTTT.

The chain has TRBV7-7 and TRBJ2-5; the match to TRBD2 covers 12 bases. V lost 1 base and J lost 7; bases outside the gene matches: 7. The CDR3 runs to 16 residues. Germline values: CDR1 SSHAT, CDR2 FNYEAQ (reference sequence). The DNA for the CDR3 is TGTGCCAGCAGCTTAGAGACGGCTAGCGGGGGGGGGACCCAGTACTTC. Its protein is CASSLETASGGGTQYF.

The CDR3 bases are TGTGCCAGTAGTATAATGCATACTTCCTACGAGCAGTACTTC. Translating gives CASSIMHTSYEQYF. The gene calls are TRBV19 and TRBJ2-7, with D hard to call. This CDR3 comprises 14 residues. From germline, CDR1 is LNHDA and CDR2 SQIVND (reference sequence). V was clipped by 2 bases and J by 1 base, with 9 bases between them.

This clone showed up just a few times. The chain has TRBV4-1 and TRBJ1-5; 10 bases match TRBD1. The junction had 6 bases not matched to a gene; V was cut back by 4 bases and J by 6 bases. This CDR3 is 15 amino acids long. Germline V gene lookup returns CDR1 MGHRA and CDR2 YSYEKL. The CDR3 nucleotides read TGCGCCAGCAGCCTACCGGGACAGGGGACTCAGCCCCAGCATTTT. It codes for CASSLPGQGTQPQHF.